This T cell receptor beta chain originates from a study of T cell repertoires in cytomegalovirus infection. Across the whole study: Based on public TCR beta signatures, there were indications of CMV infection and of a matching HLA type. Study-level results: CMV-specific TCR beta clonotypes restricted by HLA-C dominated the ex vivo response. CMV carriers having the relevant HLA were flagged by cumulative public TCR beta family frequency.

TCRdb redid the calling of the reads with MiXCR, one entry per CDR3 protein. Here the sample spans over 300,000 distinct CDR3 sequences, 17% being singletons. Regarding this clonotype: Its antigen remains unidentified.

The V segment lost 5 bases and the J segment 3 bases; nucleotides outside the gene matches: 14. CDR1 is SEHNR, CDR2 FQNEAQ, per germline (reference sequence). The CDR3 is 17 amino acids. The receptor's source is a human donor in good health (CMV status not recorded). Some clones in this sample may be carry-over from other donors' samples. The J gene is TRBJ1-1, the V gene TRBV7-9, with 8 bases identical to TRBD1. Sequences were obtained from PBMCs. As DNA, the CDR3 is TGTGCCAGCAGCCCGACAGGGGTCAGGGCGCGGGACACTGAAGCTTTCTTT. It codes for CASSPTGVRARDTEAFF.